The clone carrying this T cell receptor beta chain appeared many times. The target antigen is unknown. One end of the junction fails to match germline, which may point to a read error. The CDR3 consists of 14 residues. CDR1 is DFQATT and CDR2 is SNEGSKA in the germline V gene (reference sequence). This entry is derived from a study of T cells in Graves' hyperthyroidism and ophthalmopathy. Study details: Peripheral blood samples were taken at initial diagnosis, prior to any treatment. Study-wide results and caveats: Most thyroid clonotypes expanded above 0.001 appeared in blood too.

Uncontrolled infection, other autoimmune disease, pregnancy or lactation barred patients from enrollment. RNA transcripts yielded amplified TCR beta CDR3 regions. A set of HTBI primers served as the primers for a first-round RT-PCR of the TCR CDR3. TCRdb processed the multiplex PCR reads anew with MiXCR; each CDR3 protein has one entry. The profile shows approximately 740,000 distinct CDR3 sequences, about 14% of them singletons. The sequenced sample was blood. This sequence was found in a woman younger than 35 with Graves' hyperthyroidism. The chain recombines TRBV20-1 with TRBJ2-1, with TRBD2 identical over 10 bases. CDR3 coding DNA: TGCAGCGCTAGGGGACTAGCGATTCACAATGAGCAGTTCTTC. Translation: CSARGLAIHNEQFF.